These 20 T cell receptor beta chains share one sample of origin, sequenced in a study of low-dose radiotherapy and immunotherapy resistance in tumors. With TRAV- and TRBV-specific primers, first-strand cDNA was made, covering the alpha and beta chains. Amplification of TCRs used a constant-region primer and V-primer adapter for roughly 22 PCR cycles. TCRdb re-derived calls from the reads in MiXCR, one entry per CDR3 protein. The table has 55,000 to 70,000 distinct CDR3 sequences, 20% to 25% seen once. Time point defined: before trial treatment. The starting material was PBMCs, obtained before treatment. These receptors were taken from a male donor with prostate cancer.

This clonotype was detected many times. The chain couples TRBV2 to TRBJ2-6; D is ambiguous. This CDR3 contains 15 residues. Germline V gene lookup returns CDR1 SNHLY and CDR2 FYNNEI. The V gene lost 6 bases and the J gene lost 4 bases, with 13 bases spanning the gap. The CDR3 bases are TGTGCCAGCAGAGCCACAGATTCAGGGGCCAACGTCCTGACTTTC. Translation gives CASRATDSGANVLTF. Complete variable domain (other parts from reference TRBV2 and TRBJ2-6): EPEVTQTPSHQVTQMGQEVILRCVPISNHLYFYWYRQILGQKVEFLVSFYNNEISEKSEIFDDQFSVERPDGSNFTLKIRSTKLEDSAMYFCASRATDSGANVLTFGAGSRLTVL.

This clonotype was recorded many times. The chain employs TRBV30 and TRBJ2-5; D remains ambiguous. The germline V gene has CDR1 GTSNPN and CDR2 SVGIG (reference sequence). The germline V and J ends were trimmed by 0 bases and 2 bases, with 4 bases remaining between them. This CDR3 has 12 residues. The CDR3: CAWSVSQETQYF. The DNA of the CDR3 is TGTGCCTGGAGTGTTTCTCAAGAGACCCAGTACTTC.

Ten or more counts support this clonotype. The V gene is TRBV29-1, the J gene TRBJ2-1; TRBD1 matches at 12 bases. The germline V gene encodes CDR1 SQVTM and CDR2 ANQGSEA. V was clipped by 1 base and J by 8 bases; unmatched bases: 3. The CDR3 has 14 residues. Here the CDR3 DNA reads TGCAGCGTTGAAGGGGACAGGGGGCTCGATGAGCAGTTCTTC. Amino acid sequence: CSVEGDRGLDEQFF.

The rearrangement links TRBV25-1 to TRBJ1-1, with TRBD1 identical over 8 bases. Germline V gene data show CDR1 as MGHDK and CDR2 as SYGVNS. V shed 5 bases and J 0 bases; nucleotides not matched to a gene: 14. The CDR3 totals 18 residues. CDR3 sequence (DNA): TGTGCCAGCAGTCCCCGGACAGGGAGGGATGTAGTGAACACTGAAGCTTTCTTT. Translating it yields CASSPRTGRDVVNTEAFF.

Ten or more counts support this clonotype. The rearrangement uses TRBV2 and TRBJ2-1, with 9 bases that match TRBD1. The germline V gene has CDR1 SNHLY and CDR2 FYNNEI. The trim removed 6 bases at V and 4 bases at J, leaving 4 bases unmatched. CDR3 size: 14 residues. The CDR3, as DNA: TGTGCCAGCAGAGGACAGGGGCAGTACAATGAGCAGTTCTTC. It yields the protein CASRGQGQYNEQFF.

The CDR3 coding sequence is TGTGCCATCAGACCCGGGACTGGGACAGATACGCAGTATTTT. The encoded protein is CAIRPGTGTDTQYF. V is TRBV10-3 and J is TRBJ2-3, with D perhaps matching TRBD2 (6 bases). Looked up from germline, CDR1 is ENHRY and CDR2 is SYGVKD. V was clipped by 6 bases and J by 3 bases, with 13 bases between them. The CDR3 is made up of 14 amino acids.

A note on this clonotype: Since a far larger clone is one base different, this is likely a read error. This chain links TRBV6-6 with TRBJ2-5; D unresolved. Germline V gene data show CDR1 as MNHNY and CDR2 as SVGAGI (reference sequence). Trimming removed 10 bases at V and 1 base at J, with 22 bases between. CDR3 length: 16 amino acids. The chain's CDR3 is CAIIAMSGRIQETQYF. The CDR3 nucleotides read TGTGCCATCATAGCAATGTCAGGACGTATCCAAGAGACCCAGTACTTC.

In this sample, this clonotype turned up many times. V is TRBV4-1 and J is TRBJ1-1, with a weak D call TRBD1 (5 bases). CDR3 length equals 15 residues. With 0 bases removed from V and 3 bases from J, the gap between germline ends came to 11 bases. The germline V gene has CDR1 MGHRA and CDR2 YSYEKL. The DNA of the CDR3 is TGCGCCAGCAGCCAAGATCCAGGGATTTACACTGAAGCTTTCTTT. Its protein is CASSQDPGIYTEAFF.

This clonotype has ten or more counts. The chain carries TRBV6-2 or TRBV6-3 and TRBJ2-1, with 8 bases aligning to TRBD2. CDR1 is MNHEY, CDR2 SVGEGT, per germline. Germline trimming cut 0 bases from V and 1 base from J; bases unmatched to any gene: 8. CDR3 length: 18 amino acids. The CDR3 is CASSYSRLSGASYNEQFF. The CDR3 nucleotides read TGTGCCAGCAGTTACTCGAGGCTTAGCGGGGCGTCCTACAATGAGCAGTTCTTC.

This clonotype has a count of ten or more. CDR3 bases: TGTGCCAGCTCACCTGTCGGGGATCAGCCCCAGCATTTT. Protein: CASSPVGDQPQHF. The rearrangement links TRBV18 to TRBJ1-5; D is uncertain. Germline V gives CDR1 KGHSH, CDR2 LQKENI. The CDR3 covers 13 residues. Trimming removed 3 bases from V and 5 bases from J, with 8 bases in between. The whole variable domain, remainder taken from reference TRBV18 and TRBJ1-5, is NAGVMQNPRHLVRRRGQEARLRCSPMKGHSHVYWYRQLPEEGLKFMVYLQKENIIDESGMPKERFSAEFPKEGPSILRIQQVVRGDSAAYFCASSPVGDQPQHFGDGTRLSIL.

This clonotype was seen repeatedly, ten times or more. CDR3 amino acids: CASSLLGQGLSNQPQHF. For the CDR3, the DNA is TGTGCCAGCAGTTTGTTGGGACAGGGTTTAAGCAATCAGCCCCAGCATTTT. J is TRBJ1-5 and V is TRBV28; 9 positions agree with TRBD1. CDR1 is MDHEN and CDR2 is SYDVKM in the germline V gene. J gave up 1 base and V 3 bases, and 7 bases lay outside the gene matches. This CDR3 is built from 17 residues.

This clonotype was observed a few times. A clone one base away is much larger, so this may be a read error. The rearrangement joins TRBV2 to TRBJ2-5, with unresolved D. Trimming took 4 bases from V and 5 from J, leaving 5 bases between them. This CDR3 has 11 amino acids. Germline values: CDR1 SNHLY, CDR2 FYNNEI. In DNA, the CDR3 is TGTGCCAGCAGTGGGGCGGAGACCCAGTACTTC. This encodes CASSGAETQYF.

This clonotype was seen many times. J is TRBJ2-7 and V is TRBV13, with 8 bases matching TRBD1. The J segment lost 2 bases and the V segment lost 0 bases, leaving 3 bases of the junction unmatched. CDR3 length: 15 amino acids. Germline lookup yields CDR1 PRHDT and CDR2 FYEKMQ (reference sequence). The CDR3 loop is CASSLGNRGTYEQYF. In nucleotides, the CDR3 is TGTGCCAGCAGCTTAGGGAACAGGGGGACCTACGAGCAGTACTTC. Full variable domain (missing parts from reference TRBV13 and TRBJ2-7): AAGVIQSPRHLIKEKRETATLKCYPIPRHDTVYWYQQGPGQDPQFLISFYEKMQSDKGSIPDRFSAQQFSDYHSELNMSSLELGDSALYFCASSLGNRGTYEQYFGPGTRLTVT.

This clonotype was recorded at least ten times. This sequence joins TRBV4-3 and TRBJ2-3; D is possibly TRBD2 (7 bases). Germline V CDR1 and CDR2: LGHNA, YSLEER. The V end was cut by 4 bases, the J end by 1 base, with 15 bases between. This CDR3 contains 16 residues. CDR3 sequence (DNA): TGCGCCAGCAGCCGGGCGGGGGAGGGGGGCACAGATACGCAGTATTTT. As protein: CASSRAGEGGTDTQYF.

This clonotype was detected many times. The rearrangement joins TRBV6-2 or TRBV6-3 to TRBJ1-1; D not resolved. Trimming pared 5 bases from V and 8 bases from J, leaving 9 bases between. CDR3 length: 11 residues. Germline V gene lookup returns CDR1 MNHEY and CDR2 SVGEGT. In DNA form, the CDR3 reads TGTGCCAGCAGTAACAACCGCGAAGCTTTCTTT. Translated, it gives CASSNNREAFF.

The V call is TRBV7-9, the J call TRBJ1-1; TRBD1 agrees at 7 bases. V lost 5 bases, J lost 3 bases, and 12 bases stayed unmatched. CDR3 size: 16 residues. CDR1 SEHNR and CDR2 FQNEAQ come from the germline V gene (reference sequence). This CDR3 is CASSPPGTETYTEAFF. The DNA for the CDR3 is TGTGCCAGCAGCCCCCCCGGGACAGAGACCTACACTGAAGCTTTCTTT.

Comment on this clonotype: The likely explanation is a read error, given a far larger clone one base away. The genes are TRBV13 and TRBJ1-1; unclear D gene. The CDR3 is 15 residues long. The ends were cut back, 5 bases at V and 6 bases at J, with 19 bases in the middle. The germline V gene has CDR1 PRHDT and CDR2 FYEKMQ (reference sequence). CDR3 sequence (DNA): TGTGCCAGCAGCCTCCAGCCTTTGCCCGTCTCTGAAGCTTTCTTT. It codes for CASSLQPLPVSEAFF.

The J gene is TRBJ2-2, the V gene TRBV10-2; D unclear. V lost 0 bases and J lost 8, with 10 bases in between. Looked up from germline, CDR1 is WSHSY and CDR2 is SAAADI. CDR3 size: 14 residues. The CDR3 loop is CASSESSARGELFF. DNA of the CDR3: TGCGCCAGCAGTGAGTCGTCGGCGCGAGGGGAGCTGTTTTTT.

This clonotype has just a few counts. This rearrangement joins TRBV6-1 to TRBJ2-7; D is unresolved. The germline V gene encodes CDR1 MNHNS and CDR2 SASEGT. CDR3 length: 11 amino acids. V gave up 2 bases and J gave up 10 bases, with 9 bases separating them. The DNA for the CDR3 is TGTGCCAGCAGTGAACAGAAGGATCAGTACTTC. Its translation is CASSEQKDQYF.

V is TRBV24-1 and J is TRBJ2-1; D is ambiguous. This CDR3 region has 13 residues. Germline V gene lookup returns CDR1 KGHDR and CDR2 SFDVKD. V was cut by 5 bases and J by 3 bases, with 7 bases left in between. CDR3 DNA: TGTGCCACCAGTGCCATAAACTACAATGAGCAGTTCTTC. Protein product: CATSAINYNEQFF.